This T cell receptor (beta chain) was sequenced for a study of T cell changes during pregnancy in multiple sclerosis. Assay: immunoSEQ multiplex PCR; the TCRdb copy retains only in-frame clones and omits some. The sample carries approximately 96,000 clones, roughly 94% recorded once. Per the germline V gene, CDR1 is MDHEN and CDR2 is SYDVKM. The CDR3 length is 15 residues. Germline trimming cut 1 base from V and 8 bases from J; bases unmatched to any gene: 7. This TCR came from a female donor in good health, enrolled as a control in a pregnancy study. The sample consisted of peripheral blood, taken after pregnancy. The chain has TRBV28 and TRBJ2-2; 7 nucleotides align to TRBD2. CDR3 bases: TGTGCCAGCAGTTTATCAGCGGGAAAATCGGGGGAGCTGTTTTTT. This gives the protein CASSLSAGKSGELFF. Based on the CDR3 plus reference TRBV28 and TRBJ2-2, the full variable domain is DVKVTQSSRYLVKRTGEKVFLECVQDMDHENMFWYRQDPGLGLRLIYFSYDVKMKEKGDIPEGYSVSREKKERFSLILESASTNQTSMYLCASSLSAGKSGELFFGEGSRLTVL.